This note documents a single T cell receptor beta chain sequence. The sample comes from a study of long-term antiretroviral therapy in people with HIV. They ran version v3.0 of the immunoSEQ assay at survey level. Sequencing was intended to reach about 35,000-55,000 T-cell genomes per sample. Sequencing used immunoSEQ multiplex PCR; TCRdb keeps in-frame clones, though not all of them. The sample includes around 30,000 clones, 90% to 97% of them seen just once. Germline CDR1 reads LNHNV; CDR2 reads YYDKDF (reference sequence). This CDR3 comprises 15 residues. With 3 bases removed from V and 4 bases from J, the gap between germline ends came to 16 bases.

The sequence derives from a man younger than 45 with HIV. This chain links TRBV15 with TRBJ2-7, with D possibly being TRBD2 (5 bases). The sequences come from unsorted PBMCs, collected 6.5 to 6.9 years after starting antiretroviral therapy. Here the CDR3 reads CATSSPSIGVYEQYF. The CDR3 coding sequence is TGTGCCACCAGCAGCCCCTCAATCGGGGTTTACGAGCAGTACTTC.